The present T cell receptor (beta chain) was sequenced within a study of blood T cell repertoires in COVID-19. Study context: Samples representing acute and convalescent COVID-19 were sourced from the United States, Italy and Spain. In each case, the material was cDNA or gDNA derived from T cells, B-cell-depleted T cells, or PBMCs.

Study processing details: For nucleated cells, counts were estimated from reference gene primer amplification. Sequencing used immunoSEQ multiplex PCR; TCRdb keeps in-frame clones, though not all of them. The V and J calls and clone size are taken from that table; D and trimming were inferred from the DNA. The data show approximately 390,000 clones, around 87% seen once. The CDR3 runs to 17 residues. Trimming removed 8 bases from V and 4 bases from J, with 25 bases in between. Germline loops: CDR1 SGHVS, CDR2 FQNEAQ. Seattle patient enrollment occurred during active infection, with longitudinal follow-up thereafter.

The source material was peripheral blood. The sequence was obtained from a woman aged 60 to 75 with COVID-19, enrolled during active disease. The chain employs TRBV7-8 and TRBJ2-3, with D possibly TRBD2 on 7 matching bases. CDR3 DNA: TGTGCCAGCGGACCGTACGTCGGGGCGGGGGCCGCAGATACGCAGTATTTT. It codes for CASGPYVGAGAADTQYF.